These T cell receptor beta chains were read from a single sample in a study of T cells in Graves' hyperthyroidism and ophthalmopathy. TCRdb reprocessed the multiplex PCR reads with MiXCR, giving one entry per CDR3 protein. The sample records 250,000 or so distinct CDR3 sequences, approximately 15% being singletons. The sequenced sample was blood. All receptors come from a woman between 35 and 50 years old with Graves' hyperthyroidism that later progressed to Graves' ophthalmopathy. Both conserved end residues are part of each CDR3. The D gene is left open where the match is weak. Size is stated for part of the rows, as once, few or many counts, or as a class when the clone is expanded.

>TRBV15|many|NA|TRBJ2-7|16
TGTGCCACCAGCAGAGCCGGGACATCATTGGACTACGAGCAGTACTTC
CATSRAGTSLDYEQYF
>TRBV10-3|many|TRBD1|TRBJ2-7|16
TGTGCCATCAGTGAGTCTGTAAGGGACAGGGTCAACGAGCAGTACTTC
CAISESVRDRVNEQYF
>TRBV4-1|few|TRBD2|TRBJ2-7|16
TGCGCCAGCAGCCAAGAAGGGACTAGGGCTCGGCACGAGCAGTACTTC
CASSQEGTRARHEQYF
>TRBV12-3/TRBV12-4|many|NA|TRBJ2-1|19
TGTGCCAGCAGTTTGGGGGCTAGCCAAACCATCTCCTCCTACAATGAGCAGTTCTTC
CASSLGASQTISSYNEQFF
>TRBV11-2|NA|TRBD2|TRBJ2-1|14
TGTGCCAGCAGCCCTAGCGGGGGGCTCAATGAGCAGTTCTTC
CASSPSGGLNEQFF
>TRBV11-2|NA|TRBD2|TRBJ2-4|17
TGTGCCAGCAGCCCCCGTAGCGGGAGGGTAGCCAAAAACATTCAGTACTTC
CASSPRSGRVAKNIQYF
>TRBV28|many|NA|TRBJ1-5|15
TGTGCCAGCAGTTCGGGGGTTCGAGGAAATCAGCCCCAGCATTTT
CASSSGVRGNQPQHF
>TRBV7-9|many|TRBD1|TRBJ1-2|16
TGTGCCAGCAGCCGAATATTGACAGGGCCCGTAAATGGCTACACCTTC
CASSRILTGPVNGYTF
>TRBV9|many|NA|TRBJ1-1|15
TGTGCCAGCAGCGTAGCTATAGACATGAACACTGAAGCTTTCTTT
CASSVAIDMNTEAFF
>TRBV6-2/TRBV6-3|many|NA|TRBJ2-7|11
TGTGCCAGCAGTTATCTTTTCGAGCAGTACTTC
CASSYLFEQYF
>TRBV11-2|many|NA|TRBJ1-1|14
TGTGCCAGCAGCTCACAGGGTTGGAACACTGAAGCTTTCTTT
CASSSQGWNTEAFF
>TRBV5-8|NA|TRBD2|TRBJ2-3|16
TGTGCCAGCAGCGCACGTCACCAGCGGGGGACAGATACGCAGTATTTT
CASSARHQRGTDTQYF
>TRBV27|many|TRBD1|TRBJ2-1|15
TGTGCCAGCAGTTTGATAGGGACAGGCTACAATGAGCAGTTCTTC
CASSLIGTGYNEQFF
>TRBV6-1|many|TRBD2|TRBJ2-1|16
TGTGCCAGCAGTTCCCTTACTAGCGGGGGGAACAATGAGCAGTTCTTC
CASSSLTSGGNNEQFF
>TRBV28|many|NA|TRBJ2-7|14
TGTGCCAGCAGTTTAGAGGGCCACACCTACGAGCAGTACTTC
CASSLEGHTYEQYF
>TRBV11-2|many|TRBD2|TRBJ2-7|15
TGTGCCAGCAGCTTAGGGTTTAGCGGGAGTTACGAGCAGTACTTC
CASSLGFSGSYEQYF
>TRBV12-3/TRBV12-4|many|NA|TRBJ1-5|15
TGTGCCAGCAGCCCCAGGGAGTCGGGAAATCAGCCCCAGCATTTT
CASSPRESGNQPQHF
>TRBV4-1|many|TRBD2|TRBJ2-7|16
TGCGCCAGCAGCCTCGCGGAACTAGCGGGGTCCAACGAGCAGTACTTC
CASSLAELAGSNEQYF
>TRBV30|many|NA|TRBJ1-5|15
TGTGCCTGGAGTGTACTGACAGACTGCAATCAGCCCCAGCATTTT
CAWSVLTDCNQPQHF
>TRBV24-1|many|NA|TRBJ1-5|16
TGTGCCACCAGTGATGGGGTGTCGGGTAGCAATCAGCCCCAGCATTTT
CATSDGVSGSNQPQHF
>TRBV20-1|NA|NA|TRBJ1-1|12
TGCAGTGCTAGCGGTACCCAGGCCAGGGCTTTCTTT
CSASGTQARAFF
>TRBV27|NA|NA|TRBJ2-1|15
TGTGCCAGCAGTTTAAATAGTGGGGTCTACAATGAGCAGTTCTTC
CASSLNSGVYNEQFF
>TRBV3-1|many|TRBD2|TRBJ2-7|14
TGTGCCAGCAGCCAGTCGAGCGGGAACTACGAGCAGTACTTC
CASSQSSGNYEQYF
>TRBV19|once|TRBD1|TRBJ2-3|14
TGTGCCAGTGGACAGGGACAACGAAGAGATACGCAGTATTTT
CASGQGQRRDTQYF
>TRBV20-1|many|TRBD2|TRBJ2-5|16
TGCAGTGCTAGAAGTTTATTTGGGGAGGGCCAAGAGACCCAGTACTTC
CSARSLFGEGQETQYF
>TRBV28|many|TRBD1|TRBJ1-5|13
TGTGCCAGCAGGTTACAGGGGAATCAGCCCCAGCATTTT
CASRLQGNQPQHF
>TRBV7-2|few|TRBD2|TRBJ2-3|16
TGTGCCAGCAGCTTAGAGGGCGCTAGCGGAGGGGATACGCAGTATTTT
CASSLEGASGGDTQYF
>TRBV2|many|NA|TRBJ2-1|13
TGTGCCAGCCATTTCTCTTTAGTCGATGAGCAGTTCTTC
CASHFSLVDEQFF
>TRBV4-1|NA|TRBD2|TRBJ2-3|17
TGCGCCAGCAGCCAAGTGGACAGCGGGAGGCCAGCAGATACGCAGTATTTT
CASSQVDSGRPADTQYF
>TRBV5-1|many|NA|TRBJ2-3|15
TGCGCCAGCAGCTTGCAGGCGAAGGGCACAGATACGCAGTATTTT
CASSLQAKGTDTQYF
>TRBV11-1|NA|TRBD2|TRBJ2-7|16
TGTGCCAGCAGCCTCGGACTAGCGGGAAGTCCGGGGGAGCAGTACTTC
CASSLGLAGSPGEQYF
>TRBV10-3|many|TRBD1|TRBJ1-5|14
TGTGCCATCAGCGAGGGACAGATCAATCAGCCCCAGCATTTT
CAISEGQINQPQHF
>TRBV5-1|many|NA|TRBJ2-3|13
TGCGCCAGCAGCTACGGGACCCAGGATACGCAGTATTTT
CASSYGTQDTQYF
>TRBV20-1|many|NA|TRBJ2-1|12
TGCAGTGCTAGAGATCTAGAAAATGAGCAGTTCTTC
CSARDLENEQFF
>TRBV10-3|few|NA|TRBJ1-1|13
TGTGCCATCAGTGACTCGGCGAACACTGAAGCTTTCTTT
CAISDSANTEAFF
>TRBV14|many|NA|TRBJ2-1|16
TGTGCCAGCAGCCAATCCCTCGGCCGTCTCGACAATGAGCAGTTCTTC
CASSQSLGRLDNEQFF
>TRBV28|many|TRBD1|TRBJ1-1|12
TGTGCCAGCCCCGACAGGGTGGCTGAAGCTTTCTTT
CASPDRVAEAFF
>TRBV10-3|many|NA|TRBJ2-7|16
TGTGCCATCAGTGACCCGGGTGTAGGGAATTCATACGAGCAGTACTTC
CAISDPGVGNSYEQYF
>TRBV13|many|TRBD1|TRBJ1-1|15
TGTGCCAGCAGCGCCAGACAGGGGGGGGACACTGAAGCTTTCTTT
CASSARQGGDTEAFF
>TRBV27|many|NA|TRBJ1-2|14
TGTGCCAGCGGAGCTAACGGTTTCGCGTATGGCTACACCTTC
CASGANGFAYGYTF
>TRBV27|NA|TRBD1|TRBJ1-5|16
TGTGCCACCCGACCGGGACAGGGCCATAGCAATCAGCCCCAGCATTTT
CATRPGQGHSNQPQHF
>TRBV2|few|NA|TRBJ1-2|14
TGTGCCAGCAGATCAGGGGATTTAGGCTATGGCTACACCTTC
CASRSGDLGYGYTF
>TRBV7-9|many|TRBD2|TRBJ2-1|15
TGTGCCAGCAGCTTAGCTAGCGGGGGTTACAATGAGCAGTTCTTC
CASSLASGGYNEQFF
>TRBV19|many|NA|TRBJ1-5|15
TGTGCCAGTAGTATTATCCCAGGGCGCAATCAGCCCCAGCATTTT
CASSIIPGRNQPQHF
>TRBV6-2/TRBV6-3|many|TRBD1|TRBJ1-1|16
TGTGCCAGCAGTTACAGGACCGGGACAGGTCCCACTGAAGCTTTCTTT
CASSYRTGTGPTEAFF